The 24 T cell receptor beta chains below were found in one sample sequenced in a study of blood T cell repertoires in COVID-19 (dated by TCRdb to 2020 to 2021). Receptor libraries were prepared by the immunoSEQ multiplex PCR assay. As stored in TCRdb, this immuneACCESS dataset retains in-frame rearrangements with V and J assigned. A fraction of the clones does not appear; measured against another copy, unresolved V genes explain less than half of the discrepancy, and the remainder lacks a known reason. This sample has a few hundred thousand clones in its table, and around 89% of those were observed once. The top ten clones comprise under 3.5% of the sample. The sequenced sample was PBMCs or T cells enriched from blood (not recorded which). Receptors originate from a woman aged 18 to 35 in a cohort exposed to, infected with or recovered from COVID-19 (not recorded which).

The rearrangement uses TRBV15 and TRBJ1-6; D remains ambiguous. This CDR3 spans 13 amino acids. Germline V gene sequence: CDR1 LNHNV, CDR2 YYDKDF (reference sequence). The V end lost 0 bases, the J end lost 7 bases, and 4 bases lay between the germline ends. Here the CDR3 reads CATSRDGNSPLHF. CDR3 bases: TGTGCCACCAGCAGAGACGGGAATTCACCCCTCCACTTT. The whole variable domain, filled in from reference TRBV15 and TRBJ1-6, reads DAMVIQNPRYQVTQFGKPVTLSCSQTLNHNVMYWYQQKSSQAPKLLFHYYDKDFNNEADTPDNFQSRRPNTSFCFLDIRSPGLGDTAMYLCATSRDGNSPLHFGNGTRLTVT.

This chain links TRBV6-5 with TRBJ1-1; TRBD1 agrees at 7 bases. After removal of 4 bases from V and 0 bases from J, the junction contained 2 bases not matched to a gene. Germline values: CDR1 MNHEY, CDR2 SVGAGI. This CDR3 has 14 amino acids. CDR3 protein: CASSSDRLNTEAFF. The DNA for the CDR3 is TGTGCCAGCAGTTCGGACAGGCTGAACACTGAAGCTTTCTTT.

Here the CDR3 reads CASSLPGTGPSNQPQHF. The CDR3 DNA sequence: TGTGCCAGCTCACTTCCTGGAACAGGGCCTAGCAATCAGCCCCAGCATTTT. The chain has TRBV18 and TRBJ1-5, with D perhaps matching TRBD1 (6 bases). Trimming removed 4 bases at V and 0 bases at J, with 16 bases between. The germline V gene encodes CDR1 KGHSH and CDR2 LQKENI. The CDR3 has 17 residues.

This clone was found once. The chain links TRBV9 to TRBJ2-5; D is uncertain. V shed 0 bases and J shed 5 bases, with 11 bases lying between them. In germline, CDR1 is SGDLS, CDR2 YYNGEE. This CDR3 has 14 amino acids. CDR3 in DNA: TGTGCCAGCAGCGTAGTAGCCACTGCCGAGACCCAGTACTTC. This encodes CASSVVATAETQYF.

This clone has only one observation. The chain combines TRBV29-1 with TRBJ1-1, with 7 bases matching TRBD1. This CDR3 is 14 amino acids long. The V and J ends lost 5 bases and 1 base, in that order; junction bases with no gene match: 7. Germline values: CDR1 SQVTM, CDR2 ANQGSEA. The CDR3 bases are TGCAGCGTTCACCGGGACAGTTCGAACACTGAAGCTTTCTTT. Amino acid sequence: CSVHRDSSNTEAFF.

The V and J genes are TRBV7-2 and TRBJ2-7; D possibly corresponds to TRBD2 (5 bases). CDR1 and CDR2 (germline): SGHTA, FQGNSA. Trimming stripped 3 bases from V and 3 bases from J, with 9 bases between. This CDR3 contains 13 residues. CDR3 residues: CASSFREDYEQYF. CDR3 DNA: TGTGCCAGCAGCTTCCGGGAAGACTACGAGCAGTACTTC.

The chain is built from TRBV2 and TRBJ1-3; 9 bases align to TRBD1. There are 14 residues in the CDR3. The trim removed 9 bases at V and 4 bases at J, leaving 7 bases unmatched. Per germline, CDR1 SNHLY and CDR2 FYNNEI. CDR3 in amino acids: CASTGTGLGNTIYF. CDR3 nucleotide sequence: TGTGCCAGTACCGGGACAGGGTTAGGAAACACCATATATTTT. Combining the CDR3 with reference TRBV2 and TRBJ1-3 gives the whole variable domain EPEVTQTPSHQVTQMGQEVILRCVPISNHLYFYWYRQILGQKVEFLVSFYNNEISEKSEIFDDQFSVERPDGSNFTLKIRSTKLEDSAMYFCASTGTGLGNTIYFGEGSWLTVV.

Here the CDR3 reads CATSSRGGDNQPQHF. CDR3 DNA: TGTGCCACCAGTTCGAGAGGGGGGGACAATCAGCCCCAGCATTTT. The genes are TRBV24-1 and TRBJ1-5; tentative D call: TRBD1 (6 bases). The germline V gene has CDR1 KGHDR and CDR2 SFDVKD. The ends were cut back, 6 bases at V and 3 bases at J, with 14 bases in the middle. There are 15 residues in the CDR3.

V usage is TRBV19 and J usage is TRBJ2-7; the match to TRBD1 covers 11 bases. There are 15 residues in the CDR3. The germline V gene has CDR1 LNHDA and CDR2 SQIVND (reference sequence). V was pared by 3 bases and J by 5 bases, with 6 bases of the junction left unmatched. CDR3 loop: CASSIRTGGTDEQYF. CDR3 DNA: TGTGCCAGTAGTATCCGGACAGGGGGCACGGACGAGCAGTACTTC.

The rearrangement uses TRBV7-9 and TRBJ1-1, with 10 bases identical to TRBD1. This CDR3 contains 14 residues. The V gene end was trimmed by 5 bases and the J gene end by 7 bases; junction bases not matched to a gene: 7. The germline V gene has CDR1 SEHNR and CDR2 FQNEAQ (reference sequence). CDR3 DNA sequence: TGTGCCAGCAGCCCCGGGACAGGGGAAAGTGAAGCTTTCTTT. This encodes CASSPGTGESEAFF.

The V call is TRBV4-2, the J call TRBJ1-1; D gene ambiguous. This CDR3 has 13 amino acids. Germline CDR1 reads LGHNA; CDR2 reads YNFKEQ. Trimming left V 3 bases short and J 0 bases short, with 5 bases between. The CDR3 loop reads CASSHRLNTEAFF. CDR3 nucleotide sequence: TGTGCCAGCAGCCACAGATTGAACACTGAAGCTTTCTTT.

This clone was observed once. The chain employs TRBV5-1 and TRBJ2-1; D is unclear. The CDR3 runs 16 residues. Germline V gives CDR1 SGHRS, CDR2 YFSETQ. The V gene lost 4 bases and the J gene lost 0 bases, with 14 bases spanning the gap. The CDR3 reads CASSPLAESSYNEQFF. The CDR3 nucleotides read TGCGCCAGCAGCCCTTTAGCTGAAAGCTCCTACAATGAGCAGTTCTTC.

J is TRBJ2-7 and V is TRBV5-6; 10 nucleotides line up with TRBD2. There are 15 residues in the CDR3. CDR1 is SGHDT and CDR2 is YYEEEE in the germline V gene. The ends lost 0 bases at V and 7 bases at J; junction bases unmatched: 7. The CDR3 is CASSLGLAGAGEQYF. CDR3 DNA: TGTGCCAGCAGCTTGGGGCTAGCGGGAGCGGGGGAGCAGTACTTC.

The gene calls are TRBV14 and TRBJ1-6; 9 bases match TRBD1. Germline CDR1 SGHDN, CDR2 FVKESK. V gave up 2 bases and J gave up 8 bases; unmatched junction bases: 4. This CDR3 region has 15 residues. The CDR3 reads CASSQPGTGYSPLHF. The CDR3 nucleotides read TGTGCCAGCAGCCAACCCGGGACAGGGTATTCACCCCTCCACTTT.

J is TRBJ2-1 and V is TRBV9; 9 nucleotides line up with TRBD2. The CDR3 is 15 amino acids. V gave up 4 bases and J gave up 4 bases; unmatched junction bases: 6. CDR1 SGDLS and CDR2 YYNGEE come from the germline V gene. For the CDR3, the DNA is TGTGCCAGCAGCCAAGGCGGGAGGGGATACAATGAGCAGTTCTTC. Its protein product is CASSQGGRGYNEQFF.

The rearrangement uses TRBV28 and TRBJ1-1, with TRBD1 identical over 8 bases. Germline CDR1 and CDR2: MDHEN and SYDVKM. With 7 bases clipped from V and 3 bases from J, the junction kept 7 bases outside the gene matches. This CDR3 comprises 14 residues. The CDR3 coding sequence is TGTGCCAGCAATCCCAACAGGGGGGACACTGAAGCTTTCTTT. Protein product: CASNPNRGDTEAFF.

The CDR3 DNA follows: TGCGCCAGCAGCGGGGGCGGGACAGGGGTTGGCGAGACCCAGTACTTC. This gives the protein CASSGGGTGVGETQYF. The rearrangement links TRBV5-1 to TRBJ2-5; TRBD1 matches at 10 bases. In germline, CDR1 is SGHRS, CDR2 YFSETQ. The CDR3 runs to 16 residues. V shed 4 bases, J shed 5 bases, and the junction held 11 bases outside the gene matches. Combining the CDR3 with reference TRBV5-1 and TRBJ2-5 gives the whole variable domain KAGVTQTPRYLIKTRGQQVTLSCSPISGHRSVSWYQQTPGQGLQFLFEYFSETQRNKGNFPGRFSGRQFSNSRSEMNVSTLELGDSALYLCASSGGGTGVGETQYFGPGTRLLVL.

The V and J genes are TRBV3-1 (or the pseudogene TRBV3-2) and TRBJ2-3; 8 nucleotides agree with TRBD1. J lost 2 bases, V lost 2 bases, and 6 bases had no gene match. The CDR3 extends over 16 amino acids. Germline V gene sequence: CDR1 LGHDT, CDR2 YNNKEL (reference sequence). CDR3 bases: TGTGCCAGCAGCCAACTTGGACAGGGTCTCACAGATACGCAGTATTTT. It yields the protein CASSQLGQGLTDTQYF.

CDR3 in DNA: TGCAGTGCTAGTTCCGGGTCGGGACAGGGGGCCCCCGAGCAGTACTTC. Translating it yields CSASSGSGQGAPEQYF. V is TRBV20-1 and J is TRBJ2-7; TRBD1 matches at 12 bases. CDR3 size: 16 residues. The V gene end was trimmed by 3 bases and the J gene end by 6 bases; junction bases not matched to a gene: 12. From germline, CDR1 is DFQATT and CDR2 SNEGSKA (reference sequence).

This clone was seen just once. This CDR3 is CASSKGEEPDSNSPLHF. In nucleotides, the CDR3 is TGTGCCAGCAGCAAAGGTGAGGAGCCTGATTCAAATTCACCCCTCCACTTT. The rearrangement links TRBV21-1 to TRBJ1-6. TRBV21-1 corresponds to a pseudogene. The CDR3 totals 17 residues.

The chain is built from TRBV3-1 (or the pseudogene TRBV3-2) and TRBJ1-2; D gene ambiguous. V lost 2 bases and J lost 4, with 14 bases in between. The germline CDR1 and CDR2 sequences are LGHDT and YNNKEL (reference sequence). CDR3 size: 15 residues. The CDR3 sequence is CASSQSTLTGYGYTF. In DNA form, the CDR3 reads TGTGCCAGCAGCCAATCTACCCTGACGGGCTATGGCTACACCTTC.

This chain links TRBV14 with TRBJ1-1, with D possibly matching TRBD1 (5 bases). The V and J ends lost 0 bases and 6 bases respectively, with 11 bases between them. The CDR3 spans 14 residues. From germline, CDR1 is SGHDN and CDR2 FVKESK. CDR3 sequence: CASSQDIRGSEAFF. The CDR3 bases are TGTGCCAGCAGCCAAGACATAAGGGGCTCTGAAGCTTTCTTT. The full variable domain, with the rest looked up from reference TRBV14 and TRBJ1-1, is EAGVTQFPSHSVIEKGQTVTLRCDPISGHDNLYWYRRVMGKEIKFLLHFVKESKQDESGMPNNRFLAERTGGTYSTLKVQPAELEDSGVYFCASSQDIRGSEAFFGQGTRLTVV.

In regard to this clone: One end of the junction varies from germline; a read error may be responsible. The V and J genes are TRBV6-1 and TRBJ1-2; D is unresolved. The CDR3 extends over 14 amino acids. Germline-derived CDR1 and CDR2 are MNHNS and SASEGT. CDR3 residues: CASREGQTNYGYTF. DNA of the CDR3: TGTGCCAGCAGGGAAGGGCAGACTAACTATGGCTACACCTTC.

The rearrangement joins TRBV5-1 to TRBJ1-5; D is unclear. V dropped 0 bases and J dropped 8 bases, with 15 bases sitting between them. Germline V CDR1 and CDR2: SGHRS, YFSETQ. The CDR3 runs 15 residues. CDR3 nucleotides: TGCGCCAGCAGCTTGGGGCACCCCCTCGGAGAGCCCCAGCATTTT. Its protein product is CASSLGHPLGEPQHF.